This TCR beta chain came from a study of T cell responses to AZD1222 COVID-19 vaccine. The CDR3 is 15 amino acids. Trimming removed 0 bases from V and 4 bases from J, with 13 bases in between. Germline V CDR1 and CDR2: SGDLS, YYNGEE. Only in-frame clones appear in the TCRdb table, and some are missing; sequencing was by immunoSEQ multiplex PCR. The sample holds fewer than 130,000 clones, about 85% seen once. The sequencing used peripheral blood, collected on day 0 of AZD1222 vaccination. This receptor was taken from an adult in good health. This chain links TRBV9 with TRBJ2-5; D is possibly TRBD2 (7 bases). DNA for the CDR3: TGTGCCAGCAGCGTAGATGGGGGGGCCGCAGAGACCCAGTACTTC. This codes for CASSVDGGAAETQYF.